Below are 30 T cell receptor beta chains sequenced from a single sample in a study of CD8 T cells in ankylosing spondylitis. A single record per CDR3 protein comes from TCRdb applying MiXCR to the 5' RACE reads. The data show around 540,000 distinct CDR3 sequences, 10% to 15% seen once. Study-level results: Apparently characteristic of ankylosing spondylitis blood was a TCR beta motif (under ten highly homologous variants).

The antigens these receptors bind are not known. The sample consisted of blood, either unsorted or a sorted T cell fraction (not recorded which). These receptors all come from a male donor with ankylosing spondylitis.

This chain uses TRBV18 with TRBJ1-5; 7 bases are a match to TRBD1. Trimming took 0 bases from V and 3 from J; bases not matched to a gene: 5. This CDR3 contains 16 residues. CDR1 and CDR2 from the germline V gene are KGHSH and LQKENI. CDR3 in amino acids: CASSPPRQGNNQPQHF. DNA of the CDR3: TGTGCCAGCTCACCACCGAGACAGGGAAACAATCAGCCCCAGCATTTT.

In its sample, this clonotype was seen a few times. The chain recombines TRBV5-1 with TRBJ1-1; D possibly corresponds to TRBD1 (5 bases). The germline V gene has CDR1 SGHRS and CDR2 YFSETQ. V lost 2 bases, J lost 4 bases, and 15 bases lay in between. This CDR3 region has 15 residues. CDR3: CASSFPDMLGTEAFF. DNA of the CDR3: TGCGCCAGCAGCTTCCCGGACATGCTGGGCACTGAAGCTTTCTTT.

The sample holds a few counts of this clonotype. The CDR3 protein is CASRREPQTDTQYF. The CDR3 nucleotides are TGCGCCAGCAGGCGGGAGCCCCAAACAGATACGCAGTATTTT. The rearrangement links TRBV5-1 to TRBJ2-3, with 7 bases lining up with TRBD2. The CDR3 spans 14 residues. J lost 3 bases, V lost 5 bases, and 6 bases had no gene match. CDR1 and CDR2 (germline): SGHRS, YFSETQ. Complete variable domain (other parts from reference TRBV5-1 and TRBJ2-3): KAGVTQTPRYLIKTRGQQVTLSCSPISGHRSVSWYQQTPGQGLQFLFEYFSETQRNKGNFPGRFSGRQFSNSRSEMNVSTLELGDSALYLCASRREPQTDTQYFGPGTRLTVL.

The rearrangement joins TRBV24-1 to TRBJ2-4; the D gene could be TRBD1 or TRBD2 (5 bases each). This CDR3 contains 13 residues. V was pared by 5 bases and J by 8 bases, with 12 bases between. CDR1 and CDR2 from the germline V gene are KGHDR and SFDVKD. The CDR3 nucleotides are TGTGCCACCAGTGGGGACCATCAGGACATTCAGTACTTC. This translates into CATSGDHQDIQYF.

The V call is TRBV7-8, the J call TRBJ2-5; the D gene is possibly TRBD2 (5 bases). This CDR3 contains 14 residues. Germline values: CDR1 SGHVS, CDR2 FQNEAQ. V gave up 2 bases and J gave up 5 bases, with 12 bases separating them. CDR3 nucleotides: TGTGCCAGCAGCTTAAGGACTGTTTGGGAGACCCAGTACTTC. It codes for CASSLRTVWETQYF.

The V call is TRBV6-2 or TRBV6-3, the J call TRBJ2-2; TRBD2 agrees at 7 bases. V lost 5 bases to trimming and J lost 0 bases; unmatched junction nucleotides: 6. The germline V gene has CDR1 MNHEY and CDR2 SVGEGT. There are 16 residues in the CDR3. The CDR3 DNA reads as TGTGCCAGCAGTCCCCGGGACTATACGAACACCGGGGAGCTGTTTTTT. It is translated as CASSPRDYTNTGELFF.

V usage is TRBV11-2 and J usage is TRBJ2-3; D gene unclear. The CDR3 length is 17 residues. Deletions cut 0 bases from V and 0 bases from J, with 13 bases between. CDR1 and CDR2 (germline): SGHAT, FQNNGV. CDR3 bases: TGTGCCAGCAGCTTAGATTCCGGCCAAACTAGCACAGATACGCAGTATTTT. Protein product: CASSLDSGQTSTDTQYF.

The chain joins TRBV7-9 to TRBJ2-2; D is undetermined. Germline CDR1 and CDR2: SEHNR and FQNEAQ (reference sequence). V was trimmed by 5 bases and J by 7 bases, leaving 11 bases between them. There are 13 residues in the CDR3. The CDR3 bases are TGTGCCAGCAGCACAAGGACCGGCGGGGAGCTGTTTTTT. This gives the protein CASSTRTGGELFF.

This clonotype was observed a handful of times. This chain joins TRBV5-1 and TRBJ2-5; either TRBD1 or TRBD2 may fit D (6 bases each). Looked up from germline, CDR1 is SGHRS and CDR2 is YFSETQ. The V and J ends lost 1 base and 5 bases respectively, with 15 bases between them. CDR3 length: 15 amino acids. The CDR3 reads CASSLLGGGVETQYF. CDR3 coding DNA: TGCGCCAGCAGCTTGCTAGGGGGAGGTGTGGAGACCCAGTACTTC. Using reference TRBV5-1 and TRBJ2-5 for the parts outside the CDR3, the full variable domain is KAGVTQTPRYLIKTRGQQVTLSCSPISGHRSVSWYQQTPGQGLQFLFEYFSETQRNKGNFPGRFSGRQFSNSRSEMNVSTLELGDSALYLCASSLLGGGVETQYFGPGTRLLVL.

V is TRBV19 and J is TRBJ1-2; D is uncertain. The germline CDR1 and CDR2 sequences are LNHDA and SQIVND (reference sequence). Trimming cost V 0 bases and J 6 bases, with 11 bases left between them. The CDR3 is 14 residues long. CDR3 DNA: TGTGCCAGTAGTATAGATTTCGGGAACGATGGCTACACCTTC. It translates to CASSIDFGNDGYTF.

The J gene is TRBJ1-2, the V gene TRBV10-2; TRBD1 matches at 9 bases. With 0 bases clipped from V and 5 bases from J, the junction kept 7 bases outside the gene matches. Germline CDR1 and CDR2: WSHSY and SAAADI. CDR3 length: 16 residues. The CDR3 reads CASSESFRGTGYGYTF. The CDR3 DNA sequence: TGCGCCAGCAGTGAGTCATTCCGGGGGACAGGGTATGGCTACACCTTC.

This clonotype came up a few times. The chain combines TRBV20-1 with TRBJ2-1; perhaps TRBD1 as D (5 bases). The germline V gene encodes CDR1 DFQATT and CDR2 SNEGSKA (reference sequence). This CDR3 comprises 12 residues. The germline V and J ends were trimmed by 7 bases and 3 bases, with 10 bases remaining between them. The CDR3 sequence: CSGLQDYNEQFF. The CDR3 region has the DNA TGCAGTGGTTTACAGGACTACAATGAGCAGTTCTTC.

This clonotype was counted a few times. Written as DNA, the CDR3 is TGTGCCAGCAGCCAAGAGCGGGGGGAAAGAACCCAGTACTTC. It is translated as CASSQERGERTQYF. The chain couples TRBV4-2 to TRBJ2-5; 8 positions agree with TRBD2. The CDR3 length is 14 residues. Germline trimming cut 0 bases from V and 8 bases from J; bases unmatched to any gene: 5. The germline gives CDR1 LGHNA, CDR2 YNFKEQ.

Only a few counts were recorded for this clonotype. The chain links TRBV5-1 to TRBJ2-3; D ambiguous. Germline CDR1 SGHRS, CDR2 YFSETQ. Trimming shortened V by 4 bases and J by 8 bases, and 14 bases separated the two germline ends. This CDR3 spans 13 amino acids. CDR3 coding DNA: TGCGCCAGCAGCGTGACCAACCCGGGTACGCAGTATTTT. Its protein product is CASSVTNPGTQYF.

This clonotype was recorded many times. The chain joins TRBV28 to TRBJ2-7; perhaps TRBD2 as D (6 bases). This CDR3 region has 15 residues. Germline CDR1 and CDR2: MDHEN and SYDVKM. V was pared by 6 bases and J by 2 bases, with 17 bases between. Here the CDR3 reads CASSKGPGGTYEQYF. The CDR3 DNA reads TGTGCCAGCAGCAAGGGGCCCGGGGGAACCTACGAGCAGTACTTC.

V usage is TRBV19 and J usage is TRBJ2-4; no firm D call. This CDR3 is 13 amino acids long. V gave up 5 bases and J gave up 5 bases, with 10 bases separating them. Germline V gene sequence: CDR1 LNHDA, CDR2 SQIVND (reference sequence). The CDR3 nucleotides read TGTGCCAGTAGTCAAAGGGATGAAAACATTCAGTACTTC. Protein: CASSQRDENIQYF.

This clonotype came up many times. This chain connects TRBV24-1 to TRBJ2-1, with 11 bases that match TRBD2. J was trimmed by 7 bases and V by 5 bases; bases with no gene match: 15. The CDR3 has 18 amino acids. Germline V lookup: CDR1 KGHDR, CDR2 SFDVKD. CDR3 amino acids: CATSGGSGRADPFNEQFF. As DNA, the CDR3 is TGTGCCACCAGTGGGGGTAGCGGGAGGGCCGACCCTTTTAATGAGCAGTTCTTC.

V gene TRBV20-1 combines with J gene TRBJ2-7; 9 nucleotides align to TRBD1. Germline V lookup: CDR1 DFQATT, CDR2 SNEGSKA (reference sequence). The CDR3 extends over 12 amino acids. Trimming took 6 bases from V and 3 from J; bases not matched to a gene: 3. Here the CDR3 reads CSAWDRVYEQYF. Here the CDR3 DNA reads TGCAGTGCATGGGACAGGGTCTACGAGCAGTACTTC.

This clonotype was seen a handful of times. The V and J genes are TRBV7-2 and TRBJ2-1; D gene unclear. This CDR3 has 15 amino acids. Trimming took off 0 bases at V and 5 bases at J, with 11 bases between the two ends. The germline gives CDR1 SGHTA, CDR2 FQGNSA. In nucleotides, the CDR3 is TGTGCCAGCAGCTTAGCGCGTACCCCAGACAATGAGCAGTTCTTC. Protein product: CASSLARTPDNEQFF. The whole variable domain, remainder taken from reference TRBV7-2 and TRBJ2-1, is GAGVSQSPSNKVTEKGKDVELRCDPISGHTALYWYRQSLGQGLEFLIYFQGNSAPDKSGLPSDRFSAERTGGSVSTLTIQRTQQEDSAVYLCASSLARTPDNEQFFGPGTRLTVL.

This clonotype has more than one count but fewer than ten. This chain joins TRBV25-1 and TRBJ1-2, with a tentative D call TRBD1 (5 bases). The CDR3 has 13 residues. Germline lookup yields CDR1 MGHDK and CDR2 SYGVNS. V lost 3 bases to trimming and J lost 5 bases, with 10 bases between them. The CDR3 loop reads CASSEGPIYGYTF. The CDR3, as DNA: TGTGCCAGCAGTGAGGGACCCATTTATGGCTACACCTTC.

This clonotype showed up just a few times. The chain joins TRBV27 to TRBJ2-7, with a possible D match to TRBD1 (5 bases). In germline, CDR1 is MNHEY, CDR2 SMNVEV (reference sequence). CDR3 length: 15 residues. V lost 2 bases, J lost 3 bases, and 14 bases lay in between. Here the CDR3 reads CASSLNGQGYYEQYF. CDR3 bases: TGTGCCAGCAGTTTAAACGGGCAGGGTTACTACGAGCAGTACTTC.

The chain carries TRBV30 and TRBJ1-4; tentatively, D is TRBD1 (6 bases). Germline-derived CDR1 and CDR2 are GTSNPN and SVGIG (reference sequence). The germline V and J ends were trimmed by 5 bases and 2 bases, with 12 bases remaining between them. The CDR3 sequence is 14 residues long. CDR3 bases: TGTGCCTGGTGGGACCAGGGGACTAATGAAAAACTGTTTTTT. As protein: CAWWDQGTNEKLFF.

The gene calls are TRBV15 and TRBJ2-6; 9 positions match TRBD1. The junction had 9 bases not matched to a gene; V was cut back by 5 bases and J by 4 bases. CDR3 size: 17 residues. The germline V gene encodes CDR1 LNHNV and CDR2 YYDKDF (reference sequence). CDR3 protein: CATSGTGGWAGANVLTF. DNA for the CDR3: TGTGCCACCAGCGGTACAGGGGGCTGGGCAGGGGCCAACGTCCTGACTTTC.

The genes are TRBV7-9 and TRBJ2-2, with TRBD2 matching 11 bases. The germline V gene encodes CDR1 SEHNR and CDR2 FQNEAQ (reference sequence). The CDR3 is made up of 15 amino acids. Trimming cost V 7 bases and J 2 bases; bases outside gene matches: 3. The DNA of the CDR3 is TGTGCCAGCAAGCTAGCGGGAGGAAACACCGGGGAGCTGTTTTTT. It translates to CASKLAGGNTGELFF.

This clonotype came up a few times. The V gene is TRBV6-1, the J gene TRBJ1-1; 7 nucleotides agree with TRBD1. This CDR3 has 14 amino acids. V was pared by 5 bases and J by 1 base, with 4 bases of the junction left unmatched. Germline lookup yields CDR1 MNHNS and CDR2 SASEGT. CDR3 loop: CASSQGVPNTEAFF. CDR3 coding DNA: TGTGCCAGCAGTCAGGGGGTCCCGAACACTGAAGCTTTCTTT.

The gene calls are TRBV5-5 and TRBJ1-4; 8 positions agree with TRBD1. This CDR3 is built from 16 residues. The V gene end was trimmed by 3 bases and the J gene end by 8 bases; junction bases not matched to a gene: 12. Germline CDR1 reads SGHKS; CDR2 reads YYEKEE (reference sequence). The CDR3 DNA reads TGTGCCAGCAGCTGGCATCCCGGGACAGGCGAAGAAAAACTGTTTTTT. It translates to CASSWHPGTGEEKLFF.

CDR3 in DNA: TGTGCCAGTAGCCGGCGGCGGGAGCAGTTCTTC. This translates into CASSRRREQFF. The chain combines TRBV19 with TRBJ2-1; D is ambiguous. The CDR3 is made up of 11 amino acids. Germline V gene sequence: CDR1 LNHDA, CDR2 SQIVND (reference sequence). Trimming cost V 6 bases and J 10 bases, with 10 bases left between them.

On this clonotype itself: An end of the junction differs from the germline gene, which may be a read error. The gene calls are TRBV15 and TRBJ1-6, with D uncertain. Germline CDR1 reads LNHNV; CDR2 reads YYDKDF (reference sequence). The CDR3 extends over 15 amino acids. The CDR3 coding sequence is TGTACCACCAGCAGAGTTGGCAGGATTAATTCACCCCTCCACTTT. It translates to CTTSRVGRINSPLHF.

The V and J genes are TRBV15 and TRBJ2-7, with a weak D call TRBD2 (6 bases). V gave up 9 bases and J gave up 4 bases, with 19 bases separating them. CDR1 is LNHNV and CDR2 is YYDKDF in the germline V gene (reference sequence). The CDR3 loop spans 14 amino acids. CDR3 sequence reads: CATDDGSSSYEQYF. The CDR3 DNA sequence: TGTGCCACTGATGACGGGAGTTCGAGTTACGAGCAGTACTTC.

This chain connects TRBV6-1 to TRBJ2-1, with 8 bases lining up with TRBD1. After removal of 2 bases from V and 1 base from J, the junction contained 4 bases not matched to a gene. The CDR3 is 16 amino acids. Germline V gene lookup returns CDR1 MNHNS and CDR2 SASEGT. The chain's CDR3 is CASSELGTGSYNEQFF. CDR3 sequence (DNA): TGTGCCAGCAGTGAATTGGGGACAGGATCCTACAATGAGCAGTTCTTC.